The 24 T cell receptor beta chains listed next were all sequenced from one sample in a study of T cell changes during pregnancy in multiple sclerosis (dated by TCRdb to the late 2010s). Libraries were made using the immunoSEQ multiplex PCR assay. TCRdb holds this immuneACCESS table with in-frame rearrangements only. Some clones are missing; in checked studies, unresolved V genes explain under half, and the rest has no known cause. This sample is represented by more than 8,000 clones; roughly nine tenths of them were singletons. In total, the top ten clones hold roughly 10% of the sample. The sample in question was CD8+ T cells from peripheral blood mononuclear cells, obtained in the first trimester of pregnancy. All receptors derive from a female donor in good health, enrolled as a control in a pregnancy study.

This clone is labeled medium-sized. The chain links TRBV6-6 to TRBJ1-1, with 7 bases fitting TRBD1. The CDR3 has 14 residues. J gave up 2 bases and V 4 bases, and 4 bases lay outside the gene matches. Germline V gene lookup returns CDR1 MNHNY and CDR2 SVGAGI (reference sequence). Written as DNA, the CDR3 is TGTGCCAGCAGTTTGAACAGGGGAAACACTGAAGCTTTCTTT. Translated: CASSLNRGNTEAFF.

The CDR3 DNA is TGTGCCAGTAGTATAGAGTGGGCCTTACATTATAGCAATCAGCCCCAGCATTTT. Translated, it gives CASSIEWALHYSNQPQHF. The chain joins TRBV19 to TRBJ1-5; D remains ambiguous. The V gene's germline CDR1 is LNHDA and CDR2 SQIVND (reference sequence). Trimming left V 0 bases short and J 0 bases short, with 15 bases between. There are 18 residues in the CDR3.

The chain's CDR3 is CASSQDRGGPNTEAFF. Written as DNA, the CDR3 is TGCGCCAGCAGCCAAGATCGGGGGGGCCCTAACACTGAAGCTTTCTTT. The chain is built from TRBV4-1 and TRBJ1-1; D might be TRBD1 (6 bases). This CDR3 has 16 residues. The germline V and J ends were trimmed by 0 bases and 2 bases, with 13 bases remaining between them. Germline CDR1 is MGHRA and CDR2 is YSYEKL.

V usage is TRBV7-8 and J usage is TRBJ1-6; D perhaps matches TRBD1 (5 bases). Germline V gene lookup returns CDR1 SGHVS and CDR2 FQNEAQ. V lost 1 base, J lost 10 bases, and 8 bases lay in between. The CDR3 runs 13 residues. The CDR3 nucleotides are TGTGCCAGCAGCTTAGGCGGGGGATCACCCCTCCACTTT. Encoded protein: CASSLGGGSPLHF.

The chain employs TRBV11-3 and TRBJ2-7, with 7 bases lining up with TRBD1. J was trimmed by 5 bases and V by 11 bases; bases with no gene match: 9. The germline CDR1 and CDR2 sequences are SGHNT and YENEEA. The CDR3 consists of 12 residues. CDR3 DNA: TGTGCCGGTCAGGGGGTCCAGGACGAGCAGTACTTC. This gives the protein CAGQGVQDEQYF.

Points on this clone: Mismatch with germline at one junction end may stem from a read error. The V call is TRBV11-2, the J call TRBJ2-3, with D hard to call. Germline V gives CDR1 SGHAT, CDR2 FQNNGV. The CDR3 spans 14 residues. The CDR3 is CASSLETGTNTQYF. The CDR3 DNA sequence: TGTGCCAGCAGCTTAGAGACTGGCACAAATACGCAGTATTTT.

This rearrangement joins TRBV29-1 to TRBJ2-1, with a tentative D call TRBD2 (5 bases). Trimming took 6 bases from V and 10 from J, leaving 13 bases between them. This CDR3 has 11 amino acids. The germline CDR1 and CDR2 sequences are SQVTM and ANQGSEA. The CDR3: CSVTKGGEQFF. CDR3 DNA sequence: TGCAGCGTAACAAAGGGCGGGGAGCAGTTCTTC.

This clone was recorded once. This sequence joins TRBV6-6 and TRBJ1-2; a possible D gene is TRBD1 (5 bases). The V end was cut by 3 bases, the J end by 3 bases, with 14 bases between. The CDR3 runs to 15 residues. CDR1 is MNHNY and CDR2 is SVGAGI in the germline V gene (reference sequence). CDR3 sequence reads: CASSYSETAHYGYTF. For the CDR3, the DNA is TGTGCCAGCAGTTATTCCGAGACAGCGCACTATGGCTACACCTTC.

CDR3 nucleotides: TGCGCCAGCAGCTCGACAGGGGCGAATGAGCAGTTCTTC. Residues: CASSSTGANEQFF. The chain uses TRBV5-1 and TRBJ2-1, with 8 bases identical to TRBD1. The CDR3 has 13 residues. CDR1 is SGHRS, CDR2 YFSETQ, per germline. V lost 3 bases and J lost 7; bases outside the gene matches: 3.

The genes are TRBV6-4 and TRBJ2-3, with 9 positions matching TRBD2. CDR1 and CDR2 (germline): MRHNA, SNTAGT. With V trimmed by 8 bases and J by 6 bases, 12 bases remained unmatched. This CDR3 is 15 amino acids long. The DNA of the CDR3 is TGTGCCAGCGGACCTACTAGCGGGTCGGCGGATACGCAGTATTTT. Amino acids: CASGPTSGSADTQYF.

CDR3 nucleotides: TGTGCCAGCAGCCTCGGGTTCTCCTACGAGCAGTACTTC. Protein product: CASSLGFSYEQYF. The rearrangement links TRBV7-8 to TRBJ2-7; no clear D. The V end was cut by 5 bases, the J end by 0 bases, with 8 bases between. Germline values: CDR1 SGHVS, CDR2 FQNEAQ. The CDR3 loop spans 13 amino acids. Full variable domain (outside the CDR3, taken from reference TRBV7-8 and TRBJ2-7): GAGVSQSPRYKVAKRGQDVALRCDPISGHVSLFWYQQALGQGPEFLTYFQNEAQLDKSGLPSDRFFAERPEGSVSTLKIQRTQQEDSAVYLCASSLGFSYEQYFGPGTRLTVT.

This chain links TRBV4-2 with TRBJ2-4; 8 nucleotides agree with TRBD2. V gave up 3 bases and J gave up 6 bases; unmatched junction bases: 10. The length of the CDR3 is 16 residues. CDR1 and CDR2 from the germline V gene are LGHNA and YNFKEQ. The CDR3: CASSHGSGEGGNIQYF. The CDR3, as DNA: TGTGCCAGCAGCCACGGTAGCGGGGAGGGGGGAAACATTCAGTACTTC.

The chain recombines TRBV5-1 with TRBJ1-6, with D possibly being TRBD1 (5 bases). The length of the CDR3 is 17 residues. The V end lost 0 bases, the J end lost 2 bases, and 12 bases lay between the germline ends. CDR1 is SGHRS, CDR2 YFSETQ, per germline. The CDR3 reads CASSLGPGRAYNSPLHF. The CDR3 DNA follows: TGCGCCAGCAGCTTGGGCCCAGGGCGCGCCTATAATTCACCCCTCCACTTT.

The chain combines TRBV30 with TRBJ1-6; weak D call: TRBD1 (5 bases). Germline CDR1 reads GTSNPN; CDR2 reads SVGIG (reference sequence). The V and J ends lost 2 bases and 10 bases respectively, with 15 bases between them. The CDR3 is 14 amino acids. CDR3 sequence (DNA): TGTGCCTGGAGTCTTGGGGGGGTACGCTCACCCCTCCACTTT. This translates into CAWSLGGVRSPLHF.

As to this clone: One end of the junction does not line up with germline, which may come from a read error. The gene calls are TRBV5-6 and TRBJ2-7, with 9 bases that match TRBD1. Germline CDR1 SGHDT, CDR2 YYEEEE. The CDR3 runs 15 residues. CDR3 sequence: CASSLRTGDWDEQYF. For the CDR3, the DNA is TGTGCCAGCAGCCTTCGGACAGGGGACTGGGACGAGCAATACTTC. Based on the CDR3 plus reference TRBV5-6 and TRBJ2-7, the full variable domain is DAGVTQSPTHLIKTRGQQVTLRCSPKSGHDTVSWYQQALGQGPQFIFQYYEEEERQRGNFPDRFSGHQFPNYSSELNVNALLLGDSALYLCASSLRTGDWDEQYFGPGTRLTVT.

CDR3 in DNA: TGTGCCAGCAGTCCAGGGGGCAAAAACATTCAGTACTTC. Protein sequence: CASSPGGKNIQYF. The chain recombines TRBV7-6 with TRBJ2-4, with 7 positions matching TRBD1. The V gene's germline CDR1 is SGHVS and CDR2 FNYEAQ. Trimming cost V 6 bases and J 3 bases; bases outside gene matches: 2. There are 13 residues in the CDR3.

The rearrangement joins TRBV7-6 to TRBJ1-5; tentatively, D is TRBD1 (5 bases). The germline V and J ends were trimmed by 1 base and 3 bases, with 13 bases remaining between them. Looked up from germline, CDR1 is SGHVS and CDR2 is FNYEAQ. The CDR3 consists of 16 residues. CDR3 region: CASSLVGDSFNQPQHF. CDR3 nucleotides: TGTGCCAGCAGCTTAGTTGGAGACAGCTTCAATCAGCCCCAGCATTTT.

The V gene is TRBV9, the J gene TRBJ2-2, with TRBD1 identical over 11 bases. The CDR3 is 15 residues long. CDR1 SGDLS and CDR2 YYNGEE come from the germline V gene. The trim removed 10 bases at V and 3 bases at J, leaving 8 bases unmatched. CDR3 DNA sequence: TGTGCCCCTCCCGGGACAGGGGGTGACACCGGGGAGCTGTTTTTT. This codes for CAPPGTGGDTGELFF.

V is TRBV29-1 and J is TRBJ1-2; 8 bases align to TRBD1. This CDR3 has 15 amino acids. Trimming cost V 6 bases and J 1 base; bases outside gene matches: 10. Per germline, CDR1 SQVTM and CDR2 ANQGSEA. CDR3: CSVDDWTGSNYGYTF. The CDR3 region has the DNA TGCAGCGTCGACGACTGGACAGGGAGTAACTATGGCTACACCTTC.

The chain links TRBV4-2 to TRBJ1-6; 8 bases line up with TRBD1. The CDR3 is made up of 15 amino acids. The germline CDR1 and CDR2 sequences are LGHNA and YNFKEQ. The V gene end was trimmed by 3 bases and the J gene end by 9 bases; junction bases not matched to a gene: 7. CDR3 nucleotide sequence: TGTGCCAGCAGCCAGGACGAAACAGGGGGTTCACCCCTCCACTTT. Translating gives CASSQDETGGSPLHF.

The chain links TRBV7-9 to TRBJ2-5; 7 nucleotides match TRBD2. The germline V gene encodes CDR1 SEHNR and CDR2 FQNEAQ (reference sequence). J was trimmed by 3 bases and V by 0 bases; bases with no gene match: 4. CDR3 length: 15 amino acids. CDR3 bases: TGTGCCAGCAGCTTAGCCGCTAGCGGTGAAGAGACCCAGTACTTC. Its translation: CASSLAASGEETQYF.

This chain uses TRBV6-1 with TRBJ1-6, with D possibly TRBD1 on 6 matching bases. The germline gives CDR1 MNHNS, CDR2 SASEGT. CDR3 length: 15 amino acids. V gave up 3 bases and J gave up 11 bases, with 17 bases separating them. The CDR3 DNA reads as TGTGCCAGCAGTGATGGGGCAGGGACACAGACACCCCTCCACTTT. The encoded protein is CASSDGAGTQTPLHF.

This rearrangement joins TRBV6-1 to TRBJ2-1, with D possibly being TRBD2 (6 bases). The CDR3 totals 17 residues. Between the trimmed V and J ends, which lost 4 bases and 0 bases, there was a span of 16 bases. Germline V lookup: CDR1 MNHNS, CDR2 SASEGT. CDR3 nucleotides: TGTGCCAGCAGTGGGGGCAGGGACTTCGACTCCTACAATGAGCAGTTCTTC. Amino acids: CASSGGRDFDSYNEQFF.

This chain uses TRBV9 with TRBJ2-7; TRBD1 matches at 7 bases. This CDR3 is 14 amino acids long. The V and J ends lost 3 bases and 4 bases, in that order; junction bases with no gene match: 7. Germline V CDR1 and CDR2: SGDLS, YYNGEE. This chain's CDR3 is CASSAEGAHYEQYF. The CDR3 DNA reads as TGTGCCAGCAGCGCCGAGGGGGCGCATTACGAGCAGTACTTC.